A selection of T cell receptor beta chains follows, all from one sample in a study of regulatory T cells in long-lasting Graves disease. TCRdb re-called the multiplex PCR reads through MiXCR, storing one row per CDR3 protein. This table holds around 230,000 distinct CDR3 sequences, 15% to 20% found once. Sequencing was performed on peripheral blood mononuclear cells (PBMCs), taken at new diagnosis, from a patient treated with antithyroid drugs. All receptors derive from a female donor with Graves disease. CDR3s include the opening cysteine and the closing phenylalanine or tryptophan. A D gene is named only where the DNA matches it firmly. For some rows the clone size is stated as once, few or many, or as a class when expanded; others skip it.

size: many; D: TRBD1; J: TRBJ1-2; V: TRBV18; DNA: TGTGCCAGCTCAGCGGACAGGAACTATGGCTACACCTTC; CDR3: CASSADRNYGYTF
size: many; D: -; J: TRBJ2-5; V: TRBV5-6; DNA: TGTGCCAGCAGCTGGGGGACTTCACAAGAGACCCAGTACTTC; CDR3: CASSWGTSQETQYF
size: many; D: -; J: TRBJ1-2; V: TRBV5-1; DNA: TGCGCCAGCAGCTCTGGCGGAGCCAGCTATGGCTACACCTTC; CDR3: CASSSGGASYGYTF
size: many; D: TRBD1; J: TRBJ1-1; V: TRBV27; DNA: TGTGCCAGCATGGAGAACAGGGGGAACACTGAAGCTTTCTTT; CDR3: CASMENRGNTEAFF
size: -; D: -; J: TRBJ1-5; V: TRBV28; DNA: TGTGCCAGCAGTTTGATTCACGGGGGCAGGCGTATCCGACAGCCCCAGCATTTT; CDR3: CASSLIHGGRRIRQPQHF
size: many; D: -; J: TRBJ1-5; V: TRBV7-2; DNA: TGTGCCAGCAGCTTGGAGGGACCCCAGCCCCAGCATTTT; CDR3: CASSLEGPQPQHF
size: few; D: -; J: TRBJ2-7; V: TRBV19; DNA: TGTGCCAGTAGCCGGGGCGCAGCCTACGAGCAGTACTTC; CDR3: CASSRGAAYEQYF
size: many; D: TRBD1; J: TRBJ1-2; V: TRBV19; DNA: TGTGCCAGTAGTCCTGCGGGACAGGTGTATGGCTACACCTTC; CDR3: CASSPAGQVYGYTF
size: many; D: -; J: TRBJ2-7; V: TRBV12-3/TRBV12-4; DNA: TGTGCCAGCAGCCATACCGGACGGATTGCTGTATATGAGCAGTACTTC; CDR3: CASSHTGRIAVYEQYF
size: many; D: -; J: TRBJ2-7; V: TRBV2; DNA: TGTGCCAGCTCTGAAGAGGGGACCTGGGGCTACGAGCAGTACTTC; CDR3: CASSEEGTWGYEQYF
size: -; D: -; J: TRBJ2-5; V: TRBV11-2; DNA: TGTGCCAGCAGCTTAGATGAACGGGCACAGCAAGAGACCCAGTACTTC; CDR3: CASSLDERAQQETQYF
size: many; D: -; J: TRBJ2-1; V: TRBV6-1; DNA: TGTGCCAGCAGCCACCTTCTAGTCCCTGAGCAGTTCTTC; CDR3: CASSHLLVPEQFF
size: -; D: -; J: TRBJ2-2; V: TRBV6-1; DNA: TGTGCCAGCAGTCTCGGGAGCGCCAACACCGGGGAGCTGTTTTTT; CDR3: CASSLGSANTGELFF
size: -; D: TRBD1; J: TRBJ1-2; V: TRBV5-4; DNA: TGTGCCAGCAGCTTACCAGGGGGTAACTATGGCTACACCTTC; CDR3: CASSLPGGNYGYTF
size: -; D: -; J: TRBJ2-1; V: TRBV7-2; DNA: TGTGCCAGCAGCCTGACCCGGGCTGCCGGCTATCGGTTCTTC; CDR3: CASSLTRAAGYRFF
size: many; D: -; J: TRBJ2-1; V: TRBV18; DNA: TGTGCCAGCTCACCGTCCGGACCAGGCAATGAGCAGTTCTTC; CDR3: CASSPSGPGNEQFF
size: many; D: -; J: TRBJ1-1; V: TRBV3-1; DNA: TGTGCCAGCAGCCAGGGTTTCGCCCCTCGGCCTGAAGCTTTCTTT; CDR3: CASSQGFAPRPEAFF
size: -; D: TRBD1; J: TRBJ1-4; V: TRBV2; DNA: TGTGCCAACTGGGACAGGGGACTTAAAAAACTGTTTTTT; CDR3: CANWDRGLKKLFF
size: -; D: TRBD2; J: TRBJ2-2; V: TRBV5-1; DNA: TGCGCCAGCAGCTTGGAGGCTAGCGGGAGAGGCGGGGAGCTGTTTTTT; CDR3: CASSLEASGRGGELFF
size: -; D: -; J: TRBJ1-1; V: TRBV5-8; DNA: TGTGCCAGCAGCTTTGGACAGTACCTCATGAACACTGAAGCTTTCTTT; CDR3: CASSFGQYLMNTEAFF
size: many; D: TRBD1; J: TRBJ1-5; V: TRBV2; DNA: TGTGCCAGCAGTGGCGACAGGGGAGGTGATCAGCCCCAGCATTTT; CDR3: CASSGDRGGDQPQHF
size: few; D: TRBD2; J: TRBJ2-3; V: TRBV10-1; DNA: TGCGCCAGCAGTGATTTTCGGTTAACTAGCGGAGGGTTCACAGATACGCAGTATTTT; CDR3: CASSDFRLTSGGFTDTQYF
size: many; D: TRBD1; J: TRBJ1-2; V: TRBV5-6; DNA: TGTGCCAGCAGCGGCGGGACAGGGCGCGGGGACTACACCTTC; CDR3: CASSGGTGRGDYTF
size: few; D: -; J: TRBJ2-7; V: TRBV7-9; DNA: TGTGCCAGCAGCAGAGGTTCCGGGACCCTCGTTTCGGGCGAGCAGTACTTC; CDR3: CASSRGSGTLVSGEQYF
size: many; D: -; J: TRBJ2-6; V: TRBV6-1; DNA: TGTGCCAGCAGTCGAGGGACCTCTGGGGCCAACGTCCTGACCTTC; CDR3: CASSRGTSGANVLTF
size: many; D: TRBD2; J: TRBJ2-2; V: TRBV11-2; DNA: TGTGCCAGCAGCTTAGATCCGGGACTAGCCCTGAACACCGGGGAGCTGTTTTTT; CDR3: CASSLDPGLALNTGELFF
size: many; D: -; J: TRBJ2-7; V: TRBV3-1; DNA: TGTGCCAGCAGCCAAGGGGAATTGGTCTACGAGCAGTACTTC; CDR3: CASSQGELVYEQYF
size: many; D: -; J: TRBJ2-7; V: TRBV7-8; DNA: TGTGCCAGCAGCTTAGCGAGGGCTCGCGGTTCCGGCTCCTACGAGCAGTACTTC; CDR3: CASSLARARGSGSYEQYF
size: many; D: TRBD2; J: TRBJ2-1; V: TRBV7-3; DNA: TGTGCCAGCAGCTCCACCGCTAGCGGGATTGACAATGAGCAGTTCTTC; CDR3: CASSSTASGIDNEQFF